This T cell receptor (beta chain) emerged from a study of T-cell reconstitution after alpha-beta-depleted transplantation in children. Unique molecular identifiers were incorporated during preparation of the TCRbeta library. Using its own MiXCR run on the PCR reads, TCRdb lists one record per CDR3 protein. Here the sample spans hundreds of thousands of distinct CDR3 sequences, 15% to 20% being singletons. V lost 6 bases and J lost 2, with 12 bases in between. CDR3 size: 13 residues. Germline V gives CDR1 DFQATT, CDR2 SNEGSKA (reference sequence). This sequence joins TRBV20-1 and TRBJ2-3; maybe TRBD1 (6 bases). The source of this sequence is a male patient aged 2 to 9 who had a stem cell transplant for acute lymphoblastic leukemia, so the T cells may come from the graft donor. This sample comprised PBMCs, mostly from graft donor cells, obtained 360 days after TCRalphabeta/CD19-depleted stem cell transplant. The CDR3 DNA reads as TGCAGTGCGAGAACAGGGAACACAGATACGCAGTATTTT. Its protein product is CSARTGNTDTQYF.